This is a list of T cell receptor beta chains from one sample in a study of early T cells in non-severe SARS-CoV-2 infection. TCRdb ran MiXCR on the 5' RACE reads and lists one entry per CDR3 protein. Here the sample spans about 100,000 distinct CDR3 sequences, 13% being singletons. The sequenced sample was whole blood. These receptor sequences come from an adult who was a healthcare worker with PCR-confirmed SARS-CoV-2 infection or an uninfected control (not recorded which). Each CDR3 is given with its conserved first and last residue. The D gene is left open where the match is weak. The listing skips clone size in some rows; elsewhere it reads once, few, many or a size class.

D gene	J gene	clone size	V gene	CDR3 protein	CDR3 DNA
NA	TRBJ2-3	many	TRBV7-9	CASSFGQTSSTDTQYF	TGTGCCAGCAGTTTTGGGCAGACCTCTTCCACAGATACGCAGTATTTT
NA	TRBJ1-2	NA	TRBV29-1	CSAGETAGYTF	TGCAGCGCAGGGGAGACAGCTGGCTACACCTTC
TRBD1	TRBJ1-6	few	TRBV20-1	CSAMDREGYSPLHF	TGCAGTGCCATGGACAGGGAAGGGTATTCACCCCTCCACTTT
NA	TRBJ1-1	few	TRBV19	CASRRWGFQNTEAFF	TGTGCCAGCAGGCGGTGGGGATTCCAGAACACTGAAGCTTTCTTT
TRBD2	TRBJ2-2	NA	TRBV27	CASSLGGGAPNTGELFF	TGTGCCAGCAGTCTCGGCGGGGGAGCCCCGAACACCGGGGAGCTGTTTTTT
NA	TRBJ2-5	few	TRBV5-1	CASSLAVGSQETQYF	TGCGCCAGCAGCTTGGCCGTCGGCAGCCAAGAGACCCAGTACTTC
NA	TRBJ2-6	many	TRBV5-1	CASSLIGSGANVLTF	TGCGCCAGCAGCTTGATTGGGTCAGGGGCCAACGTCCTGACTTTC
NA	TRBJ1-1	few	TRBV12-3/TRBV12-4	CASSLGERTEAFF	TGTGCCAGCAGTTTAGGTGAGAGAACTGAAGCTTTCTTT
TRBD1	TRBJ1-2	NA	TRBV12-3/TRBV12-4	CASILTGAFYGYTF	TGTGCCAGCATTCTGACAGGGGCCTTCTATGGCTACACCTTC
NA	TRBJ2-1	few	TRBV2	CASTWDSWNEQFF	TGTGCCAGTACATGGGATTCATGGAATGAGCAGTTCTTC
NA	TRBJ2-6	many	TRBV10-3	CAIRDSSGANVLTF	TGTGCCATCAGGGACAGCTCTGGGGCCAACGTCCTGACTTTC
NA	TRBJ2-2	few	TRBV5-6	CASSLPSFSGELFF	TGTGCCAGCAGCTTGCCCAGCTTCAGCGGGGAGCTGTTTTTT
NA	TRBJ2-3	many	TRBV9	CASSRADRSGDTQYF	TGTGCCAGCAGCAGAGCCGACAGGTCAGGGGATACGCAGTATTTT
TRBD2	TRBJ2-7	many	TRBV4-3	CASSLTISGAAYEQYF	TGCGCCAGCAGCCTTACTATTAGCGGGGCTGCTTACGAGCAGTACTTC
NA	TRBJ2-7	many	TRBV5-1	CASSRDPSSYEQYF	TGCGCCAGCAGTCGGGACCCCAGCTCCTACGAGCAGTACTTC
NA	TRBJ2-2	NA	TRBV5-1	CASSLAATLGRGGELFF	TGCGCCAGCAGCTTGGCCGCCACGCTTGGCCGGGGCGGGGAGCTGTTTTTT
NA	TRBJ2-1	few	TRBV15	CATSRDLMGLSSYNEQFF	TGTGCCACCAGCAGAGATCTGATGGGCCTTAGCTCCTACAATGAGCAGTTCTTC
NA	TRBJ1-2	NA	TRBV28	CASSFILGSGDGYTF	TGTGCCAGCAGTTTCATCTTGGGGTCTGGTGATGGCTACACCTTC
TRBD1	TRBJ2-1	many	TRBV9	CASSVLGVGTGTYNEQFF	TGTGCCAGCAGCGTGCTGGGTGTAGGGACAGGCACCTACAATGAGCAGTTCTTC
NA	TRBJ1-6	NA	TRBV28	CASSLSPQGNSPLHF	TGTGCCAGCAGTTTATCCCCGCAGGGTAATTCACCCCTCCACTTT
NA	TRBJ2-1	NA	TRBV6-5	CASRAAGGGRHEQFF	TGTGCCAGCAGGGCGGCTGGGGGGGGCCGACATGAGCAGTTCTTC
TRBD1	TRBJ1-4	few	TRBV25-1	CASRTTGGGEKLFF	TGTGCCAGCAGGACGACAGGGGGCGGTGAAAAACTGTTTTTT
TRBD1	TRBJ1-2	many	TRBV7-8	CASSKDRDYGYTF	TGTGCCAGCAGCAAGGACAGGGACTATGGCTACACCTTC
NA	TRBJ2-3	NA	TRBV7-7	CASSLALGDTQYF	TGTGCTAGCAGCTTAGCCCTTGGGGATACGCAGTATTTT
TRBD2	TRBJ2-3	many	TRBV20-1	CSATSGGGANTQYF	TGCAGTGCTACCTCGGGGGGGGGCGCGAATACGCAGTATTTT
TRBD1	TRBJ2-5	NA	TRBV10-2	CASLGQSVKTQYF	TGCGCCAGCCTGGGACAGTCCGTGAAGACCCAGTACTTC
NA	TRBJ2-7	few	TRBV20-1	CSARVGVVGSYEQYF	TGCAGTGCTAGAGTAGGTGTGGTGGGCTCCTACGAGCAGTACTTC
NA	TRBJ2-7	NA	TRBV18	CASSPSNVIAEQYF	TGTGCCAGCTCACCATCCAATGTCATCGCCGAGCAGTACTTC
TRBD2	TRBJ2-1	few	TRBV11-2	CASSPGGAGENEQFF	TGTGCCAGCAGCCCCGGGGGGGCAGGTGAGAATGAGCAGTTCTTC
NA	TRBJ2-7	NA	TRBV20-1	CSARVGGYEQYF	TGCAGTGCCCGGGTGGGGGGCTACGAGCAGTACTTC
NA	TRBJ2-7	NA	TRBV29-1	CSVAALKGTHEQYF	TGCAGCGTAGCCGCTCTCAAGGGGACCCACGAGCAGTACTTC
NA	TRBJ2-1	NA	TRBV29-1	CSVSWSSYNEQFF	TGCAGCGTTAGCTGGAGCTCCTACAATGAGCAGTTCTTC
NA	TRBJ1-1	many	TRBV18	CASSPGRNTEAFF	TGTGCCAGCTCACCCGGCAGAAACACTGAAGCTTTCTTT
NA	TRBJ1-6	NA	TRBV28	CASSPVGSYNSPLHF	TGTGCCAGCAGCCCGGTCGGCTCCTATAATTCACCCCTCCACTTT
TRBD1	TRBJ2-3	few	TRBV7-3	CASSLTASQGADTQYF	TGTGCCAGCAGCCTAACGGCTAGTCAGGGGGCAGATACGCAGTATTTT
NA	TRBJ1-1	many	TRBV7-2	CASSLYPNVRGGGAFF	TGTGCCAGCAGCTTATATCCCAACGTCCGTGGGGGGGGAGCTTTCTTT
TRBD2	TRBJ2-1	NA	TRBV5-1	CASSPGGIDNEQFF	TGCGCCAGCAGCCCGGGGGGGATCGACAATGAGCAGTTCTTC
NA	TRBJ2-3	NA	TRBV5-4	CASSRTPRGTDTQYF	TGTGCCAGCAGCAGGACTCCACGCGGTACAGATACGCAGTATTTT
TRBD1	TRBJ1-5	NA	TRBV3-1	CASSQEPPGGPGPQHF	TGTGCCAGCAGCCAAGAACCTCCAGGGGGGCCAGGGCCCCAGCATTTT
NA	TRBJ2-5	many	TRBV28	CASKRGGGTQETQYF	TGTGCCAGCAAACGGGGTGGAGGGACCCAAGAGACCCAGTACTTC
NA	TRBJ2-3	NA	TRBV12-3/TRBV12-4	CASSLTGISDTQYF	TGTGCCAGCAGTTTAACAGGGATCTCGGATACGCAGTATTTT
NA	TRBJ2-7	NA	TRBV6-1	CASSEGSYEQYF	TGTGCCAGCAGTGAAGGTTCCTACGAGCAGTACTTC
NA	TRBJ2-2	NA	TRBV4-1	CASSPFTWGDTGELFF	TGCGCCAGCAGCCCCTTTACCTGGGGGGACACCGGGGAGCTGTTTTTT
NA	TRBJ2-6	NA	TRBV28	CASSLFSSGANVLTF	TGTGCCAGCAGTTTATTCAGCTCTGGGGCCAACGTCCTGACTTTC
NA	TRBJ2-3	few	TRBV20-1	CSAPLSDTQYF	TGCAGTGCTCCCCTATCAGATACGCAGTATTTT
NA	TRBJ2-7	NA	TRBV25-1	CASSEWGLQGNEQYF	TGTGCCAGCAGTGAATGGGGCTTACAGGGCAACGAGCAGTACTTC
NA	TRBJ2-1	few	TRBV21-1	CASSKGGQEIF	TGTGCCAGCAGCAAAGGGGGACAGGAAATCTTC
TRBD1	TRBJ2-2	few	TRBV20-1	CSAPSDRDRGLSGELFF	TGCAGTGCTCCCTCAGATCGGGACAGGGGGCTTTCCGGGGAGCTGTTTTTT
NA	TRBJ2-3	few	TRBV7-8	CASSPGRTRSDTQYF	TGTGCCAGCAGCCCAGGAAGAACCAGATCAGATACGCAGTATTTT